This passage covers 26 T cell receptor beta chains from one sample sequenced in a study of T cell clonality in common variable immunodeficiency. Clones were read by immunoSEQ multiplex PCR, and TCRdb kept only the in-frame ones, dropping some. The specimen has approximately 30,000 clones, none found just once. Sample: peripheral blood mononuclear cells. The receptors originated from a person aged 18 to 69 in good health.

This clone was recorded many times. The CDR3 extends 3 residues past the end of the read, so its final part is completed from the germline J gene. V usage is TRBV19 and J usage is TRBJ2-3; D unresolved. V lost 2 bases to trimming and J lost 2 bases, with 11 bases between them. Germline V lookup: CDR1 LNHDA, CDR2 SQIVND (reference sequence). This CDR3 is built from 15 residues. This chain's CDR3 is CASSILFPPTDTQYF. The CDR3 bases that were read are TGTGCCAGTAGTATACTCTTCCCCCCCACAGATACG. Supplemented by reference TRBV19 and TRBJ2-3, the full variable domain reads DGGITQSPKYLFRKEGQNVTLSCEQNLNHDAMYWYRQDPGQGLRLIYYSQIVNDFQKGDIAEGYSVSREKKESFPLTVTSAQKNPTAFYLCASSILFPPTDTQYFGPGTRLTVL.

This clone was picked up a small number of times. The read ends 3 residues before the CDR3 terminus; that terminus is restored from the germline J gene. The same CDR3 also results from other DNA sequences found in this sample. The chain recombines TRBV18 with TRBJ2-1; 9 bases are a match to TRBD1. The CDR3 totals 17 residues. After removal of 6 bases from V and 5 bases from J, the junction contained 14 bases not matched to a gene. Germline loops: CDR1 KGHSH, CDR2 LQKENI. The CDR3 sequence is CASSPPYGTGSDNEQFF. The CDR3 DNA, read in part, is TGTGCCAGCTCCCCCCCGTACGGGACAGGGTCCGACAATGAG.

Ten or more counts support this clone. The CDR3 is cut off 3 residues early in the read; its end comes from the germline J gene. The chain recombines TRBV6-2 or TRBV6-3 with TRBJ2-7; 7 bases match TRBD2. Germline V lookup: CDR1 MNHEY, CDR2 SVGEGT. The J segment lost 0 bases and the V segment lost 5 bases, leaving 7 bases of the junction unmatched. This CDR3 comprises 15 residues. The sequenced CDR3 bases are TGTGCCAGCAGTACCCGGGACTACAACTCCTACGAG. It yields the protein CASSTRDYNSYE. The whole CDR3 sequence reads CASSTRDYNSYEQYF.

This clone has ten or more counts. The read terminates 3 residues before the CDR3 end, so the remaining end is supplied by the germline J gene. The chain joins TRBV11-3 to TRBJ2-5; D is unresolved. The germline gives CDR1 SGHNT, CDR2 YENEEA. The CDR3 contains 13 residues. V lost 2 bases and J lost 5, with 9 bases in between. The CDR3 reads CASSLSRSETQYF. CDR3 DNA, as far as it was read: TGTGCCAGCAGCTTAAGCCGATCGGAGACC.

As regards this clone: Read data end 3 residues before the CDR3 end; the end is taken from the germline J gene. The chain is built from TRBV6-2 or TRBV6-3 and TRBJ1-2; D is uncertain. Germline V gives CDR1 MNHEY, CDR2 SVGEGT. The CDR3 is made up of 12 amino acids. The CDR3 spells CASSRSGYDYTF. Partial CDR3 DNA: TGTGCCAGCAGTCGGTCCGGGTACGAC.

This clone has only a few counts. The sequenced fragment ends 3 residues before the CDR3 boundary, so the rest is inferred from the germline J gene. This chain joins TRBV30 and TRBJ2-4; TRBD2 is a possible D gene (6 bases). CDR3 size: 10 residues. The germline CDR1 and CDR2 sequences are GTSNPN and SVGIG (reference sequence). The CDR3 loop is CAWSGGGQYF. CDR3 bases read: TGTGCCTGGAGCGGGGGTGGT.

This clone has a count of ten or more. The read terminates 3 residues ahead of where the CDR3 ends, so the germline J gene completes it. V usage is TRBV5-5 and J usage is TRBJ2-7, with 7 bases that match TRBD2. In germline, CDR1 is SGHKS, CDR2 YYEKEE (reference sequence). V trimming: 9 bases; J trimming: 2 bases; junction bases outside the gene matches: 8. This CDR3 is 13 amino acids long. The DNA read from the CDR3 is TGTGCCACTTCTCTAGCGGCAACCTACGAG. Residues: CATSLAATYE. The whole CDR3 is CATSLAATYEQYF.

This clone was picked up many times. The CDR3 end is not reached by the read, which stops 3 residues before it; the germline J gene fills it in. This chain connects TRBV6-2 or TRBV6-3 to TRBJ1-6, with TRBD1 matching over 8 bases. V lost 6 bases, J lost 7 bases, and 8 bases stayed unmatched. The CDR3 has 15 amino acids. The germline V gene has CDR1 MNHEY and CDR2 SVGEGT. The CDR3 sequence is CASSRDRFGNSPLHF. The sequenced CDR3 bases are TGTGCCAGCAGCCGGGACAGGTTCGGGAATTCACCC.

This clone has ten or more counts. Read sequence stops 3 residues before the CDR3 end, and the germline J gene provides the missing end. The rearrangement links TRBV5-1 to TRBJ2-5, with 9 positions matching TRBD2. The CDR3 has 15 residues. CDR1 SGHRS and CDR2 YFSETQ come from the germline V gene. The junction had 4 bases not matched to a gene; V was cut back by 2 bases and J by 2 bases. CDR3 DNA (partial): TGCGCCAGCAGCTTCGGTAGCGGGGGTCAAGAGACC. Encoded protein: CASSFGSGGQET. The complete CDR3 protein is CASSFGSGGQETQYF.

This clone was seen many times. This clone may be a read error of a much larger clone one base away. The read ends 3 residues shy of where the CDR3 ends; the end is completed using the germline J gene. At the DNA level, this CDR3 is encoded by other sequences in the same sample as well. The chain employs TRBV20-1 and TRBJ2-4; D ambiguous. Germline-derived CDR1 and CDR2 are DFQATT and SNEGSKA (reference sequence). The CDR3 spans 13 residues. The sequenced part of the CDR3 DNA is TGCAGTGCCAGAGATGTGCGGAGAAACATT. Translated: CSARDVRRNI. From start to end, the CDR3 is CSARDVRRNIQYF.

This clone has just a few counts. The read stops 3 residues short of the end of the CDR3; the missing end is completed from the germline J gene. This chain joins TRBV13 and TRBJ2-7; D possibly corresponds to TRBD1 (6 bases). From germline, CDR1 is PRHDT and CDR2 FYEKMQ (reference sequence). The CDR3 is 15 residues long. V gave up 2 bases and J gave up 3 bases, with 14 bases separating them. The CDR3 bases that were read are TGTGCCAGCAGCTTACTTGGACAGACTGACTACGAG. Translating gives CASSLLGQTDYE. The whole CDR3 sequence reads CASSLLGQTDYEQYF.

This clone has at least ten counts. The missing CDR3 end, 3 residues past where the read stops, is filled in from the germline J gene. V and J are TRBV30 and TRBJ2-5; maybe TRBD1 (6 bases). This CDR3 is built from 15 residues. Trimming took 0 bases from V and 6 from J, leaving 17 bases between them. CDR1 and CDR2 (germline): GTSNPN, SVGIG (reference sequence). CDR3 DNA, as far as it was read: TGTGCCTGGAGTGTACAGGGTAGCGTGGTTAAGACC. It codes for CAWSVQGSVVKT. From start to end, the CDR3 is CAWSVQGSVVKTQYF.

As regards this clone: Read sequence stops 3 residues before the CDR3 end, and the germline J gene provides the missing end. J is TRBJ1-6 and V is TRBV18; no clear D. Germline CDR1 is KGHSH and CDR2 is LQKENI. V lost 2 bases and J 6 bases, leaving 11 bases between the germline ends. CDR3 length: 15 residues. CDR3 DNA (partial): TGTGCCAGCTCACCATATTCGGGTTCTAATTCACCC. Its translation: CASSPYSGSNSP. The entire CDR3 is CASSPYSGSNSPLHF.

This clone was counted many times. The read terminates 3 residues before the CDR3 end, so the remaining end is supplied by the germline J gene. V and J are TRBV7-3 and TRBJ2-1; no reliable D call. Deletions cut 5 bases from V and 5 bases from J, with 10 bases between. This CDR3 spans 13 amino acids. Germline lookup yields CDR1 SGHTA and CDR2 FQGTGA. CDR3 loop: CASSPPGHNEQFF. The part of the CDR3 DNA that was read is TGTGCCAGCAGCCCTCCGGGTCACAATGAG.

This clone occurred many times. The read terminates 3 residues before the CDR3 end, so the remaining end is supplied by the germline J gene. This sequence joins TRBV20-1 and TRBJ1-3, with 10 positions matching TRBD1. The CDR3 contains 15 residues. The germline V gene encodes CDR1 DFQATT and CDR2 SNEGSKA (reference sequence). The CDR3 region is CSARDRTGGFSAIYF. The CDR3 bases that were read are TGCAGTGCTAGAGACCGGACAGGGGGTTTCTCGGCC.

This clone was seen repeatedly, ten times or more. The read finishes 3 residues shy of the CDR3 end, and the germline J gene is used to complete it. The chain has TRBV18 and TRBJ1-6, with 8 bases lining up with TRBD1. The germline V gene encodes CDR1 KGHSH and CDR2 LQKENI. The CDR3 has 18 residues. Germline trimming cut 3 bases from V and 6 bases from J; bases unmatched to any gene: 13. This CDR3 is CASSPVPTRGLSNSPLHF. The sequenced part of the CDR3 DNA is TGTGCCAGCTCACCTGTACCCACCAGGGGGCTTAGTAATTCACCC. Supplemented by reference TRBV18 and TRBJ1-6, the full variable domain reads NAGVMQNPRHLVRRRGQEARLRCSPMKGHSHVYWYRQLPEEGLKFMVYLQKENIIDESGMPKERFSAEFPKEGPSILRIQQVVRGDSAAYFCASSPVPTRGLSNSPLHFGNGTRLTVT.

This clone was counted ten times or more. The read gets to within 3 residues of the CDR3 end, and the germline J gene fills in the rest. The chain is built from TRBV7-8 and TRBJ2-3; TRBD2 matches at 10 bases. In germline, CDR1 is SGHVS, CDR2 FQNEAQ. With 1 base clipped from V and 3 bases from J, the junction kept 1 base outside the gene matches. The CDR3 is made up of 15 amino acids. The CDR3 sequence is CASSLVLAGTDTQYF. CDR3 DNA (partial): TGTGCCAGCAGCTTAGTACTAGCGGGAACAGATACG.

This clone was observed many times. The read terminates 3 residues ahead of where the CDR3 ends, so the germline J gene completes it. This chain links TRBV6-2 or TRBV6-3 with TRBJ2-7, with D possibly matching TRBD1 (6 bases). CDR3 length: 14 amino acids. V was clipped by 5 bases and J by 4 bases, with 15 bases between them. The germline V gene encodes CDR1 MNHEY and CDR2 SVGEGT. CDR3 DNA, as far as it was read: TGTGCCAGCAGTCTACAGGGAACACTTTACGAG. Encoded protein: CASSLQGTLYE. The whole CDR3 is CASSLQGTLYEQYF.

To note about this clone: Sequencing ends 3 residues short of the CDR3 end; the germline J gene provides the rest. The chain carries TRBV7-2 and TRBJ2-1, with D tentatively TRBD2 (6 bases). CDR1 and CDR2 (germline): SGHTA, FQGNSA. The ends were cut back, 0 bases at V and 2 bases at J, with 11 bases in the middle. CDR3 length: 16 amino acids. Partial CDR3 DNA: TGTGCCAGCAGCTTAGCCCGGGACTGGACCTACAATGAG. This gives the protein CASSLARDWTYNE. The complete CDR3 reads CASSLARDWTYNEQFF. The variable domain in full, with the rest retrieved from reference TRBV7-2 and TRBJ2-1, is GAGVSQSPSNKVTEKGKDVELRCDPISGHTALYWYRQSLGQGLEFLIYFQGNSAPDKSGLPSDRFSAERTGGSVSTLTIQRTQQEDSAVYLCASSLARDWTYNEQFFGPGTRLTVL.

This clone has ten or more counts. The read halts 3 residues ahead of the CDR3 end, with the missing end drawn from the germline J gene. The chain employs TRBV6-2 or TRBV6-3 and TRBJ1-2, with 8 bases fitting TRBD1. The CDR3 runs 14 residues. Germline trimming cut 6 bases from V and 7 bases from J; bases unmatched to any gene: 10. The germline V gene has CDR1 MNHEY and CDR2 SVGEGT. The part of the CDR3 DNA that was read is TGTGCCAGCAGCAGACAGGGGCGCGGCGGTGGC. This codes for CASSRQGRGGG. The entire CDR3 protein reads CASSRQGRGGGYTF.

This clone was counted at least ten times. The CDR3 bases that were read are TGTGCCAGCAGCAGGACAGGGGCCGGGGAG. Its translation is CASSRTGAGE. The whole CDR3 sequence reads CASSRTGAGELFF. The chain links TRBV7-9 to TRBJ2-2, with 9 bases that match TRBD1. The CDR3 extends 3 residues past the end of the read, so its final part is completed from the germline J gene. The J segment lost 6 bases and the V segment lost 5 bases, leaving 1 base of the junction unmatched. Germline CDR1 reads SEHNR; CDR2 reads FQNEAQ (reference sequence). The CDR3 runs 13 residues.

The sample holds many counts of this clone. The observed sequence ends 3 residues before the CDR3 terminus, with the missing tail filled in from the germline J gene. The gene calls are TRBV2 and TRBJ2-5; 12 bases fit TRBD2. The junction had 18 bases not matched to a gene; V was cut back by 7 bases and J by 6 bases. Germline CDR1 and CDR2: SNHLY and FYNNEI. The CDR3 runs to 18 residues. CDR3 residues: CASKRRLAGDLGQKTQYF. The CDR3 DNA, read in part, is TGTGCCAGCAAAAGAAGACTAGCGGGAGATCTCGGTCAAAAGACC.

This clone has ten or more counts. The sequenced fragment ends 3 residues before the CDR3 boundary, so the rest is inferred from the germline J gene. The V and J genes are TRBV18 and TRBJ2-3; tentative D call: TRBD2 (5 bases). The CDR3 has 13 residues. Germline CDR1 is KGHSH and CDR2 is LQKENI. The V end lost 4 bases, the J end lost 2 bases, and 7 bases lay between the germline ends. Incomplete CDR3 DNA: TGTGCCAGCTCACGAGACTACACAGATACG. Translation gives CASSRDYTDT. The entire CDR3 protein reads CASSRDYTDTQYF.

In its sample, this clone was seen many times. Read coverage stops 3 residues before the CDR3 terminus; the germline J gene supplies the remainder. This sequence joins TRBV5-4 and TRBJ2-3; no clear D. Trimming cost V 0 bases and J 0 bases, with 8 bases left between them. The CDR3 length is 15 residues. Looked up from germline, CDR1 is SGHNT and CDR2 is YYREEE (reference sequence). This CDR3 reads CASSLGRFSTDTQYF. The sequenced CDR3 bases are TGTGCCAGCAGCTTGGGGCGGTTCAGCACAGATACG.

Many counts were recorded for this clone. The read halts 3 residues ahead of the CDR3 end, with the missing end drawn from the germline J gene. The chain uses TRBV2 and TRBJ2-7, with TRBD2 identical over 14 bases. Germline V CDR1 and CDR2: SNHLY, FYNNEI. CDR3 length: 15 amino acids. V was clipped by 7 bases and J by 5 bases; unmatched bases: 7. The sequenced part of the CDR3 DNA is TGTGCCAGCACCCGACTAGCGGGAGGGACCCACGAG. It specifies CASTRLAGGTHE. The whole CDR3 sequence reads CASTRLAGGTHEQYF.

This clone was detected ten times or more. The CDR3 protein is CASSKVAGVFSEQYF. The part of the CDR3 DNA that was read is TGTGCCAGTAGTAAAGTGGCGGGAGTATTCAGCGAG. V and J are TRBV19 and TRBJ2-7; TRBD2 aligns across 7 bases. The missing CDR3 end, 3 residues past where the read stops, is filled in from the germline J gene. V dropped 4 bases and J dropped 6; count of bases not matched to a gene: 12. Germline V CDR1 and CDR2: LNHDA, SQIVND (reference sequence). CDR3 size: 15 residues. The full variable domain, in which reference TRBV19 and TRBJ2-7 provide the parts outside the CDR3, is DGGITQSPKYLFRKEGQNVTLSCEQNLNHDAMYWYRQDPGQGLRLIYYSQIVNDFQKGDIAEGYSVSREKKESFPLTVTSAQKNPTAFYLCASSKVAGVFSEQYFGPGTRLTVT.